A single TCR beta chain is shown here with its context. Antigen specificity is unknown. The data derive from a study of T cell responses to AZD1222 COVID-19 vaccine. Findings and limits, study-wide: At baseline, just six AZD1222 recipients tested seropositive. Nearly half of spike-specific TCRs reportedly target unmutated variant regions.

Germline CDR1 and CDR2: SGHAT and FQNNGV. V was shortened by 1 base and J by 8 bases, with 9 bases between the two germline ends. The CDR3 contains 13 residues. Using immunoSEQ multiplex PCR, the repertoire was profiled, and TCRdb retains in-frame clones only, with some absent. The sample contains roughly 150,000 clones, roughly 91% of which appear only once. The V call is TRBV11-2, the J call TRBJ1-3; D is unresolved. The specimen comprised peripheral blood, sampled on day 0 of AZD1222 vaccination. This TCR derives from an adult in good health. The CDR3 DNA reads as TGTGCCAGCAGCTTAGGGTCCGCCTACACCATATATTTT. It encodes CASSLGSAYTIYF.